Sequencing of this T cell receptor (beta chain) was carried out in a study of response to subunit inactivated influenza vaccine. This clonotype has at least ten counts. TCRdb reprocessed the RT-PCR reads with MiXCR, giving one entry per CDR3 protein. The sample lists 500,000 to 550,000 distinct CDR3 sequences; approximately 22% were seen once. The CDR3 has 15 amino acids. V lost 0 bases and J lost 7, with 13 bases in between. The germline CDR1 and CDR2 sequences are LGHDT and YNNKEL (reference sequence). These data were also reused for a study on T cells expressing NK-cell markers. That work states: Researchers built TCR beta cDNA using 5'RACE template switching with UMIs. Sorted CD3+CD56+NKG2C+, CD3+CD56+NKG2C- and CD3+CD56-NKG2C+ T-cell subsets were beta-chain profiled. Several experiments confined sorting to alpha-beta TCR T cells with an anti-gamma-delta TCR antibody. In a group of 5 or 6 donors, dominant NKG2C+ clonotypes represented about 1.0-8% of CD8+ T cells. A handful of donors likewise had their CD3+CD56-NKG2C+ fraction led by these clonotypes.

This chain joins TRBV3-1 and TRBJ1-5, with D tentatively TRBD1 (5 bases). The source is a man aged 45 to 65 who received an inactivated influenza vaccine. The sequences come from CD4+ T cells sorted from PBMCs, collected about 12 days after vaccination. CDR3 protein: CASSQDGAVKQPQHF. In nucleotides, the CDR3 is TGTGCCAGCAGCCAAGATGGGGCAGTAAAGCAGCCCCAGCATTTT. The full variable domain, its missing parts supplied by reference TRBV3-1 and TRBJ1-5, is DTAVSQTPKYLVTQMGNDKSIKCEQNLGHDTMYWYKQDSKKFLKIMFSYNNKELIINETVPNRFSPKSPDKAHLNLHINSLELGDSAVYFCASSQDGAVKQPQHFGDGTRLSIL.